These 5 T cell receptor beta chains share one sample of origin, sequenced in a study of T cells in Graves' hyperthyroidism and ophthalmopathy. There were TCR beta CDR3 regions amplified from RNA transcripts. In the first-round RT-PCR of the TCR CDR3, the HTBI primer set was used. One entry per CDR3 protein results from TCRdb running MiXCR on the multiplex PCR reads. Here the sample spans some 550,000 distinct CDR3 sequences, around 21% being singletons. The sample was blood. The receptor source for this set is a young man with Graves' hyperthyroidism.

Notes on this clonotype: This clone may be a read error of a much larger clone one base away. The chain employs TRBV6-1 and TRBJ1-2; tentatively, D is TRBD1 (5 bases). Germline CDR1 reads MNHNS; CDR2 reads SASEGT. There are 15 residues in the CDR3. CDR3 DNA sequence: TGTGCCAGCAGCCCCGGTGAGGGACGACGATATGGCTACGCCTTC. Amino acid sequence: CASSPGEGRRYGYAF.

This clonotype has ten or more counts. The chain links TRBV30 to TRBJ1-5; D is unresolved. This CDR3 spans 13 amino acids. The V end lost 2 bases, the J end lost 7 bases, and 12 bases lay between the germline ends. Germline V gene lookup returns CDR1 GTSNPN and CDR2 SVGIG (reference sequence). The CDR3 DNA sequence: TGTGCCTGGAGTAAAGGCCAGCCGCAGCCCCAGCATTTT. Its translation is CAWSKGQPQPQHF.

In the case of this clonotype: A much larger clone is a single base away; this may be a read error. The CDR3 ends on some other residue instead of the conserved phenylalanine or tryptophan, so this is likely a read error. This chain connects TRBV18 to TRBJ1-1; D call uncertain. The CDR3 length is 13 residues. CDR1 and CDR2 from the germline V gene are KGHSH and LQKENI. Trimming took off 4 bases at V and 3 bases at J, with 9 bases between the two ends. The CDR3 loop is CASSLVKDTEAFL. Here the CDR3 DNA reads TGTGCCAGCTCACTTGTGAAGGACACTGAAGCTTTCCTT.

This clonotype was seen many times. The chain is built from TRBV10-3 and TRBJ2-7; 9 bases agree with TRBD1. V lost 6 bases to trimming and J lost 0 bases; unmatched junction nucleotides: 0. CDR3 length: 13 amino acids. CDR1 ENHRY and CDR2 SYGVKD come from the germline V gene. The CDR3 DNA is TGTGCCATCAGGGACAGGGGCTCCTACGAGCAGTACTTC. Translated, it gives CAIRDRGSYEQYF.

This clonotype occurred many times. The J gene is TRBJ2-2, the V gene TRBV5-1; D perhaps matches TRBD2 (6 bases). V lost 7 bases, J lost 0 bases, and 7 bases lay in between. The germline gives CDR1 SGHRS, CDR2 YFSETQ. This CDR3 region has 13 residues. The CDR3 region is CASSGANTGELFF. DNA of the CDR3: TGCGCCAGCTCGGGAGCGAACACCGGGGAGCTGTTTTTT.